A single TCR beta chain is shown here with its context. Its antigen is unidentified. The data were taken from a study of beta chain features in type 1 diabetes. Study context: 107,917,701 sorted cells were examined across all samples.

Trimming took off 5 bases at V and 5 bases at J, with 13 bases between the two ends. The CDR3 has 14 amino acids. Germline lookup yields CDR1 MNHEY and CDR2 SVGAGI. Since all of the isolated RNA was reverse transcribed, expressed TCRB transcripts were what got sequenced. Sequenced by immunoSEQ multiplex PCR; TCRdb stores in-frame clones only, minus some. The sample records approximately 170,000 clones, about 8% being singletons. General study results and limits: Shortening of TCRB CDR3s, moderate but significant, appeared in all four CD4+ subsets of Type 1 diabetes patients. The cDNA sequencing approach could over-represent high-TCR-expressing cells.

This rearrangement joins TRBV6-5 to TRBJ1-5; a weak D match, TRBD1 (6 bases). This receptor was identified in a middle-aged woman with type 1 diabetes. Sequenced input: central memory CD4+ T cells from blood. Here the CDR3 DNA reads TGTGCCAGCAGTGTCGGCGGGGGCTATCAGCCCCAGCATTTT. Protein product: CASSVGGGYQPQHF.